This T cell receptor (beta chain) emerged from a study of cytomegalovirus exposure and HLA in healthy donors. This CDR3 has 15 amino acids. V was clipped by 1 base and J by 3 bases; unmatched bases: 5. Germline lookup yields CDR1 SGHRS and CDR2 YFSETQ. On this clone: Its cognate antigen is unknown.

Both 60 Vbeta primers and 13 Jbeta primers went into the PCR. TCRdb's table, derived via immunoSEQ multiplex PCR, lists solely in-frame clones and lacks some. The data contain 200,000 to 250,000 clones, about 78% of them singletons. General study points: As was reported, the classifier diagnosed cytomegalovirus status with high specificity and sensitivity. The authors later linked a missense DCLRE1C variant to TCR beta V- and J-gene trimming.

The source is a male donor in good health and CMV-seronegative. Sequenced: PBMCs. This chain joins TRBV5-1 and TRBJ1-1; TRBD1 matches at 8 bases. Written as DNA, the CDR3 is TGCGCCAGCAGCTTGCCGCGACAGGGGTACACTGAAGCTTTCTTT. Protein sequence: CASSLPRQGYTEAFF.